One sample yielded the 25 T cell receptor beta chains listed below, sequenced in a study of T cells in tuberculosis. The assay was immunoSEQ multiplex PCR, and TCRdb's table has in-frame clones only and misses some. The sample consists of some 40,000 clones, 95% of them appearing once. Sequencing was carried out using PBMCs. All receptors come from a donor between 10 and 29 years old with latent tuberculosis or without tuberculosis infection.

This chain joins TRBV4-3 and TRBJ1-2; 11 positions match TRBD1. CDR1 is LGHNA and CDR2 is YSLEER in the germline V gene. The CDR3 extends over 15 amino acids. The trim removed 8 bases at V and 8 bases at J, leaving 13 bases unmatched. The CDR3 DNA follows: TGCGCCAGCTCCCCGGGCGGACAGGGGGCGTGGGGCTACACCTTC. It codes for CASSPGGQGAWGYTF.

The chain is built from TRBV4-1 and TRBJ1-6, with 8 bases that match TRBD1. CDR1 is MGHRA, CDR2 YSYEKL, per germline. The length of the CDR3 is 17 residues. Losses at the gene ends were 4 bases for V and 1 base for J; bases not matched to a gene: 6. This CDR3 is CASSREDRDSYNSPLHF. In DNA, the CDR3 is TGCGCCAGCAGCCGCGAGGACAGGGATTCCTATAATTCACCCCTCCACTTT.

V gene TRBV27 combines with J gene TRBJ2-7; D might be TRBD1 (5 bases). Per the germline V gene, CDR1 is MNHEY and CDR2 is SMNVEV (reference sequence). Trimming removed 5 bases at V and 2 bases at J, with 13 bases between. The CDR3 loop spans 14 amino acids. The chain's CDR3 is CASSEQVATYEQYF. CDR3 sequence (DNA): TGTGCCAGCAGTGAACAGGTTGCGACCTACGAGCAGTACTTC.

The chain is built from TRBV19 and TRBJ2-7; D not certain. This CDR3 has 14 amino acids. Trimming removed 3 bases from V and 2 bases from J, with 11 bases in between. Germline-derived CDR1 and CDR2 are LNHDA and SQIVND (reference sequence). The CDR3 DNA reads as TGTGCCAGTAGTATGGCCTCACCAGCCTACGAGCAGTACTTC. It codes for CASSMASPAYEQYF.

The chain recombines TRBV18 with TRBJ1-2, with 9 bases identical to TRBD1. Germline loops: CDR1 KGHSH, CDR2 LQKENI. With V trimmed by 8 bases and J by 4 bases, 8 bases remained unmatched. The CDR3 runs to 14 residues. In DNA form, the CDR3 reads TGTGCCAGCACTGGACAGGGGCAGGGCTATGGCTACACCTTC. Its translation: CASTGQGQGYGYTF.

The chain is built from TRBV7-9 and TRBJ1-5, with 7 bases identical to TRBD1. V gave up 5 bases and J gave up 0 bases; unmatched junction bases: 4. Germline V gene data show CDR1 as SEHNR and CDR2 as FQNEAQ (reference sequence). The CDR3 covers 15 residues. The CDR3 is CASSQGTASNQPQHF. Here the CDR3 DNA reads TGTGCCAGCAGCCAAGGGACAGCTAGCAATCAGCCCCAGCATTTT.

CDR3 in DNA: TGTGCCAGCAGCCGGGAATCCCCTACCTACGAGCAGTACTTC. This sequence encodes CASSRESPTYEQYF. V gene TRBV25-1 combines with J gene TRBJ2-7; a weak D match, TRBD2 (5 bases). CDR3 length equals 14 residues. Trimming pared 6 bases from V and 2 bases from J, leaving 14 bases between. From germline, CDR1 is MGHDK and CDR2 SYGVNS.

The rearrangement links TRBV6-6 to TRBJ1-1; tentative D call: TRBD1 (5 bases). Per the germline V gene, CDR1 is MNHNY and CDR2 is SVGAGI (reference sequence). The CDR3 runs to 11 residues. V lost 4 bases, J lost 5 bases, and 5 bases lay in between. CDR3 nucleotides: TGTGCCAGCAGTTGGACAACTGAAGCTTTCTTT. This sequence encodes CASSWTTEAFF.

The CDR3 coding sequence is TGTGCCAGCAGGACGGGTGGGACAGCTGATCAGCCCCAGCATTTT. Encoded protein: CASRTGGTADQPQHF. The chain links TRBV18 to TRBJ1-5; the match to TRBD1 covers 7 bases. The CDR3 covers 15 residues. V trimming: 8 bases; J trimming: 5 bases; junction bases outside the gene matches: 12. Germline loops: CDR1 KGHSH, CDR2 LQKENI.

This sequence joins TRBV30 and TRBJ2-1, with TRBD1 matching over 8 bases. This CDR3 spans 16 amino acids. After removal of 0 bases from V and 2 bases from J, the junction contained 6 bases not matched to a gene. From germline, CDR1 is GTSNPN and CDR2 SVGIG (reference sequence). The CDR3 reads CAWSVSGTGTYNEQFF. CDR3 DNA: TGTGCCTGGAGTGTTTCCGGGACAGGAACCTACAATGAGCAGTTCTTC.

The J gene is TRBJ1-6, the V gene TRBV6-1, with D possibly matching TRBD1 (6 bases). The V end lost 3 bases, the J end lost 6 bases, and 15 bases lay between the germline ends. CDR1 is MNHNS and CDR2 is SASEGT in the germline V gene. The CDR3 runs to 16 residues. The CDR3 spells CASSEPGQLTNSPLHF. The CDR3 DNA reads TGTGCCAGCAGTGAGCCCGGACAGCTAACTAATTCACCCCTCCACTTT.

The CDR3 DNA reads as TGTGCCAGCAGACAGGGCTTTAATGAAAAACTGTTTTTT. This encodes CASRQGFNEKLFF. This chain uses TRBV6-1 with TRBJ1-4, with D possibly matching TRBD1 (6 bases). CDR1 is MNHNS, CDR2 SASEGT, per germline. This CDR3 has 13 amino acids. The V gene lost 6 bases and the J gene lost 4 bases, with 9 bases spanning the gap.

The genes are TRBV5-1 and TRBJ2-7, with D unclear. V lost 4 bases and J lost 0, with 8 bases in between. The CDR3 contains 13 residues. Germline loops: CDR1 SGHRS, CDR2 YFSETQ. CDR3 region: CASSATLSYEQYF. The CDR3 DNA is TGCGCCAGCAGCGCGACACTCTCCTACGAGCAGTACTTC.

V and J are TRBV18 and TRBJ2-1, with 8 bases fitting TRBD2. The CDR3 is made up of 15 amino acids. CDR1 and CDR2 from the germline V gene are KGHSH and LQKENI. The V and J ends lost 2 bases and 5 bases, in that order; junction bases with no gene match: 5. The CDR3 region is CASSPGGGFDNEQFF. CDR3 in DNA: TGTGCCAGCTCACCAGGCGGGGGGTTCGACAATGAGCAGTTCTTC.

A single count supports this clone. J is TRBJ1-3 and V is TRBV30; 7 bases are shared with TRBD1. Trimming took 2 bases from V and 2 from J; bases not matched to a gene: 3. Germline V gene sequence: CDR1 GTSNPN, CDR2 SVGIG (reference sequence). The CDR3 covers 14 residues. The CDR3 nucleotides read TGTGCCTGGAGTCGACAGGGAACTGGAAACACCATATATTTT. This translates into CAWSRQGTGNTIYF.

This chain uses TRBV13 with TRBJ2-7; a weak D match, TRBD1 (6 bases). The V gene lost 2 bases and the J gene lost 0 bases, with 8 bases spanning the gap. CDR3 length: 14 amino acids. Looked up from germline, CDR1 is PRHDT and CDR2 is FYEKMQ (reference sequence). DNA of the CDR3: TGTGCCAGCAGCTTACAGGGGTCCTCCTACGAGCAGTACTTC. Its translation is CASSLQGSSYEQYF.

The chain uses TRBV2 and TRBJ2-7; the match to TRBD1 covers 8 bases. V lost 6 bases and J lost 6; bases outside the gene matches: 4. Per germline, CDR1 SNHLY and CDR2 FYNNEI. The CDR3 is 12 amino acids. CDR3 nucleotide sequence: TGTGCCAGCAGGATCACAGGGGGCGAGCAGTACTTC. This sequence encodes CASRITGGEQYF.

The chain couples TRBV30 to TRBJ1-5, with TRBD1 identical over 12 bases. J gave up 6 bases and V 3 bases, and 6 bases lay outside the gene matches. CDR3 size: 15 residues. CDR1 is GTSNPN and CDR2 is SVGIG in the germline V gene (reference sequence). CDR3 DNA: TGTGCCTGGAGCGAGGGGACAGGGGGCCGTCAGCCCCAGCATTTT. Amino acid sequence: CAWSEGTGGRQPQHF.

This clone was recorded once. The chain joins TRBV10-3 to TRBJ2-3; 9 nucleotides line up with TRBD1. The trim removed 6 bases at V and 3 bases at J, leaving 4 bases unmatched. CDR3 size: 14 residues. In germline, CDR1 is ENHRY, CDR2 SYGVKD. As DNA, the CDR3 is TGTGCCATCAGCCTGACAGGGGGGACAGATACGCAGTATTTT. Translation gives CAISLTGGTDTQYF.

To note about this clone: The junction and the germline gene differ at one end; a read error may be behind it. The CDR3 here is CAWSLRADQPQHF. The DNA for the CDR3 is TGTGCATGGAGTCTCAGGGCCGATCAGCCCCAGCATTTT. V is TRBV30 and J is TRBJ1-5; D is perhaps TRBD1 (5 bases). Germline assignment: CDR1 GTSNPN and CDR2 SVGIG (reference sequence). This CDR3 spans 13 amino acids.

The CDR3 bases are TGCGCCAGCAGCCGCTATAACAGGTTGCCCCCCTCGCCCCCCACCGGGGAGCTGTTTTTT. Translating it yields CASSRYNRLPPSPPTGELFF. The chain recombines TRBV4-3 with TRBJ2-2, with a weak D call TRBD1 (5 bases). The CDR3 runs 20 residues. Trimming took 4 bases from V and 4 from J, leaving 28 bases between them. Germline V lookup: CDR1 LGHNA, CDR2 YSLEER.

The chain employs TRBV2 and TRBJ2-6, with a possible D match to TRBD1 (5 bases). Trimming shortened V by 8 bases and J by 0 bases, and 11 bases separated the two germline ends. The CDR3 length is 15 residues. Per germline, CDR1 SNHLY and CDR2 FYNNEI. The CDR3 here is CASQGLSSGANVLTF. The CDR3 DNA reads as TGTGCCAGCCAGGGTCTGAGCTCTGGGGCCAACGTCCTGACTTTC.

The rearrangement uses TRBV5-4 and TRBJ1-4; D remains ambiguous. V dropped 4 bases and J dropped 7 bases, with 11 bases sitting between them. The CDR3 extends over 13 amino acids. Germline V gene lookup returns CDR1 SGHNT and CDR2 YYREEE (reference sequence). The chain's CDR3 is CASSLTATEKLFF. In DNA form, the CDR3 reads TGTGCCAGCAGCCTTACAGCAACTGAAAAACTGTTTTTT.

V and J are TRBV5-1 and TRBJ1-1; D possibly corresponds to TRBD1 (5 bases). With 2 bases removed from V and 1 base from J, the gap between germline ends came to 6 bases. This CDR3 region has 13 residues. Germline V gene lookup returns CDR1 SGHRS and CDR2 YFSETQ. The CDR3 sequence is CASSLQANTEAFF. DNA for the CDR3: TGCGCCAGCAGCTTACAGGCGAACACTGAAGCTTTCTTT.

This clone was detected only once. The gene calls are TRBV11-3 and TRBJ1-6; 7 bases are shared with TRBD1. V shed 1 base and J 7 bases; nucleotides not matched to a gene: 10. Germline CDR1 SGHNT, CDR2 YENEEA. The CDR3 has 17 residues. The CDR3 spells CASSLVGRGSLNSPLHF. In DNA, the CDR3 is TGTGCCAGCAGCTTAGTCGGCAGGGGGAGCCTAAATTCACCCCTCCACTTT.